The clone carrying this TCR beta chain was found once. Its matching antigen is unknown. V was shortened by 1 base and J by 5 bases, with 12 bases between the two germline ends. The germline CDR1 and CDR2 sequences are SGHAT and FQNNGV. The CDR3 consists of 16 residues. The data derive from a study of cytomegalovirus exposure and HLA in healthy donors. Study-wide results and limits: Reportedly, diagnosis of cytomegalovirus status by the classifier showed high specificity and sensitivity.

Primers included in the PCR were 60 Vbeta and 13 Jbeta primers. Sequencing was performed with immunoSEQ multiplex PCR; in TCRdb, only in-frame clones are kept and a portion is missing. Here the sample spans 130,000 or so clones, 60% to 80% being singletons. Input material: PBMCs. This clonotype originated in a man aged 50-59 years in good health and CMV-seronegative. The chain couples TRBV11-2 to TRBJ2-6; tentatively, D is TRBD1 (6 bases). DNA of the CDR3: TGTGCCAGCAGCTTAGTGGAGACAGGAAGGGCCAACGTCCTGACTTTC. Translated: CASSLVETGRANVLTF.